This entry lists 3 T cell receptor delta chains sequenced from one sample in a study of γδ T cells in repeated Plasmodium falciparum infection. Gammadelta T cells were flow-sorted from PBMC into Vgamma9/Vdelta2+ and Vdelta2-negative populations for bulk analysis. TCRdb called clones anew from the multiplex PCR reads with CATT. Of roughly 93,000 delta-chain clones detected, over 1.1% appear once; the ten largest clones hold 9%. Sequences were obtained from gamma-delta T cells from blood. The origin of the receptors is a pool of human donors (malaria-infected and uninfected, not separated).

In this sample, this clone turned up many times. TCRdb lists the protein of a much larger clone for this DNA, which differs at residue 7, so this is likely a read error; the protein given here is translated from the DNA itself. The rearrangement uses TRDV1 and TRDJ2, with 12 bases lining up with TRDD3. J was trimmed by 3 bases and V by 1 base; bases with no gene match: 12. CDR1 is TSWWSYY and CDR2 is QGS in the germline V gene. This CDR3 region has 20 residues. The CDR3 spells CALGERALSWGIRMTAQLFF. The CDR3 nucleotides read TGTGCTCTTGGGGAACGGGCCCTAAGCTGGGGGATACGTATGACAGCACAACTCTTCTTT.

As regards this clone: A far larger clone is one nucleotide away, so this likely arose from a read error. Other nucleotide sequences in the sample specify the same CDR3. The gene calls are TRDV2 and TRDJ3; 9 bases fit TRDD3. TCRdb offers no J gene call, so here the DNA was matched to germline to obtain one. The CDR3 is made up of 23 amino acids. The V segment lost 0 bases and the J segment 0 bases; nucleotides outside the gene matches: 17. Per germline, CDR1 GEAIGNYY and CDR2 EKD. The CDR3 loop reads CACDTVILGDTTDHSWDTRQMFF. For the CDR3, the DNA is TGTGCCTGTGACACCGTCATACTGGGGGACACAACAGATCACTCCTGGGACACCCGACAGATGTTTTTC.

A few counts support this clone. The TCRdb record carries a much larger clone's protein, which differs from this DNA's translation at residue 7; a read error is the likely cause, and the protein listed here is the DNA translation. The V gene is TRDV2, the J gene TRDJ3, with a possible D match to TRDD3 (6 bases). The J gene comes from matching the DNA to germline here; TCRdb lacks it. V shed 1 base and J shed 0 bases, with 12 bases lying between them. The CDR3 loop spans 18 amino acids. Germline CDR1 reads GEAIGNYY; CDR2 reads EKD. In DNA form, the CDR3 reads TGTGCCTGTGACACTATTGAGGGATACTCCTGGGACACCCGACAGATGTTTTTC. Protein product: CACDTIEGYSWDTRQMFF.